This record looks at one TCR beta chain sequence and its context. This specimen comes from a study of blood T cell repertoires in COVID-19. In the study overall: The samples span acute and convalescent COVID-19 from the United States, Italy and Spain.

Study processing details: The authors estimated nucleated cell counts from reference gene primer amplification. Profiled with immunoSEQ multiplex PCR; TCRdb holds only in-frame clones, not every one. V and J calls and clone size are given by that table; D and trimming were obtained from the DNA. This table holds some 300,000 clones, around nine tenths found once. Those enrolled, adults aged roughly 18 to 100 years, came from some 23 US areas. Clinical history reported by participants formed the basis on which cohorts were assigned. Trimming cost V 4 bases and J 3 bases; bases outside gene matches: 6. The CDR3 sequence is 15 residues long. Germline CDR1 reads LNHNV; CDR2 reads YYDKDF (reference sequence).

The chain uses TRBV15 and TRBJ2-7; TRBD1 agrees at 10 bases. What was sequenced was PBMCs or T cells enriched from blood (not recorded which). The source of this sequence is a woman between 50 and 59 years old who had been exposed to COVID-19. CDR3 DNA: TGTGCCACCAGCATCGGGACAGGGGTGGACTACGAGCAGTACTTC. It encodes CATSIGTGVDYEQYF.